One sample yielded the 5 T cell receptor beta chains listed below, sequenced in a study of T cells in Graves' hyperthyroidism and ophthalmopathy. TCR beta CDR3 region amplification was performed from RNA transcripts. The primer set for the first-round RT-PCR of the TCR CDR3 was HTBI. TCRdb redid the calling of the multiplex PCR reads with MiXCR, one entry per CDR3 protein. This table holds about 760,000 distinct CDR3 sequences, over 35% found once. Material for sequencing was blood. The source of these receptors is a woman between 35 and 50 years old with Graves' hyperthyroidism.

The chain joins TRBV13 to TRBJ1-2; 8 nucleotides line up with TRBD1. The CDR3 loop spans 15 amino acids. Germline CDR1 reads PRHDT; CDR2 reads FYEKMQ (reference sequence). The V segment lost 7 bases and the J segment 5 bases; nucleotides outside the gene matches: 12. Here the CDR3 reads CASKAGTGLNYGYTF. The CDR3 DNA sequence: TGTGCCAGCAAAGCCGGGACAGGATTGAATTATGGCTACACCTTC.

This sequence joins TRBV19 and TRBJ1-4, with D possibly TRBD1 on 5 matching bases. Germline CDR1 is LNHDA and CDR2 is SQIVND (reference sequence). V shed 3 bases and J shed 3 bases, with 11 bases lying between them. The CDR3 runs to 15 residues. The CDR3 DNA is TGTGCCAGTAGTATTAGCGGACAAGCTAATGAAAAACTGTTTTTT. This gives the protein CASSISGQANEKLFF.

V gene TRBV7-9 combines with J gene TRBJ1-3; possibly TRBD1 for D (5 bases). Germline CDR1 SEHNR, CDR2 FQNEAQ (reference sequence). The CDR3 loop spans 14 amino acids. V was pared by 6 bases and J by 7 bases, with 16 bases between. The CDR3 nucleotides read TGTGCCAGCAGTAGACTCGGACAAGTGAACACCATATATTTT. Its protein product is CASSRLGQVNTIYF.

The table lists this clonotype with a few counts. V and J are TRBV11-1 and TRBJ1-3; 10 bases match TRBD1. The V and J ends lost 5 bases and 7 bases, in that order; junction bases with no gene match: 8. The length of the CDR3 is 15 residues. The V gene's germline CDR1 is SGHAT and CDR2 FQDESV (reference sequence). CDR3 sequence reads: CASSPGDRGMNTIYF. The CDR3 DNA is TGTGCCAGCAGCCCGGGGGACAGGGGAATGAACACCATATATTTT.

V usage is TRBV6-6 and J usage is TRBJ1-6; the match to TRBD1 covers 9 bases. The CDR3 has 15 amino acids. V trimming: 5 bases; J trimming: 7 bases; junction bases outside the gene matches: 6. Germline V gene sequence: CDR1 MNHNY, CDR2 SVGAGI (reference sequence). The CDR3 DNA follows: TGTGCCAGCAGTAATACAGGGGGCCACAATTCACCCCTCCACTTT. Protein: CASSNTGGHNSPLHF.